Listed below are T cell receptor beta chains from one sample, sequenced in a study of siplizumab effects on memory and regulatory T cells. Libraries were prepared by immunoSEQ multiplex PCR; TCRdb keeps only in-frame clonotypes and omits some of them. The repertoire includes about 63,000 clones, 83% of them detected once, and about 3.5% sits in the top ten. Material: memory CD4+ T cells sorted from blood. Receptors originate from a human donor in good health. The CDR3 runs from the conserved cysteine through the conserved F or W. The order of the fields is clone size, D gene, V gene, J gene, CDR3 protein, CDR3 DNA. The D gene is left open where the match is weak. Some rows have no size entry. The others give once, few or many, or a class for an expanded clone.

-	-	TRBV19	TRBJ2-1	CASSMNRVSNEQFF	TGTGCCAGTAGTATGAACAGGGTCAGCAATGAGCAGTTCTTC
-	-	TRBV21-1	TRBJ2-2	CASSNLMNEGQNTGELFF	TGTGCCAGCAGCAATTTAATGAACGAGGGCCAGAACACCGGGGAGCTGTTTTTT
-	-	TRBV9	TRBJ2-3	CASSGLTDTQYF	TGTGCCAGCAGCGGACTAACAGATACGCAGTATTTT
few	TRBD2	TRBV11-2	TRBJ2-7	CASSRSGSGGSLYEQYF	TGTGCCAGCAGCCGGTCCGGGAGCGGGGGGTCGTTATACGAGCAGTACTTC
-	-	TRBV7-3	TRBJ2-1	CASSLMGSGTRNNEQFF	TGTGCCAGCAGCTTAATGGGTAGCGGAACCCGGAACAATGAGCAGTTCTTC
-	-	TRBV29-1	TRBJ2-4	CSVDSRESIQYF	TGCAGCGTTGACTCCAGGGAGAGCATTCAGTACTTC
-	-	TRBV19	TRBJ2-3	CASSGRMRNFADTQYF	TGTGCCAGTAGCGGACGGATGAGAAACTTCGCAGATACGCAGTATTTT
-	-	TRBV18	TRBJ2-3	CASSGPRTDTQYF	TGTGCCAGCTCAGGCCCACGCACAGATACGCAGTATTTT
once	-	TRBV2	TRBJ2-1	CASQRGSSEQFF	TGTGCCAGCCAGAGAGGGAGTAGTGAGCAGTTCTTC
-	-	TRBV29-1	TRBJ1-1	CSVALTEAFF	TGCAGCGTTGCTCTCACTGAAGCTTTCTTT
-	TRBD1	TRBV19	TRBJ1-1	CASSIPPGQGRTAKAEAFF	TGTGCCAGTAGTATACCACCGGGACAGGGAAGGACGGCGAAGGCTGAAGCTTTCTTT
-	-	TRBV7-9	TRBJ2-7	CASGSDKESYEQYF	TGTGCCAGCGGCTCCGACAAGGAGTCCTACGAGCAGTACTTC
once	TRBD2	TRBV19	TRBJ2-2	CASSTSGREAGELFF	TGTGCCAGTAGTACCTCGGGACGGGAGGCCGGGGAGCTGTTTTTT
once	TRBD2	TRBV5-1	TRBJ2-2	CASSVSGGAPTGELFF	TGCGCCAGCAGCGTTAGCGGGGGGGCCCCCACCGGGGAGCTGTTTTTT
-	TRBD2	TRBV11-2	TRBJ2-1	CASSLQGLAGNNEQFF	TGTGCCAGCAGCTTACAGGGCCTAGCGGGGAACAATGAGCAGTTCTTC
few	TRBD1	TRBV7-8	TRBJ2-7	CASSLRTGGNEQYF	TGTGCCAGCAGCTTACGGACAGGGGGAAACGAGCAGTACTTC
-	TRBD1	TRBV7-8	TRBJ2-5	CASIPGQGRGETQYF	TGTGCCAGCATTCCCGGACAGGGAAGGGGAGAGACCCAGTACTTC
few	-	TRBV7-9	TRBJ1-5	CASTPEGGQPQHF	TGTGCCAGCACCCCCGAGGGGGGTCAGCCCCAGCATTTT